Ten or more counts support the clone carrying this T cell receptor beta chain. Its target is unknown. The source of the sample is a study of T cell repertoires in cytomegalovirus infection. CDR1 and CDR2 (germline): SGHTA, FQGTGA. Trimming took 5 bases from V and 4 from J, leaving 17 bases between them. The CDR3 sequence is 16 residues long. TCRdb used MiXCR to reprocess the reads, holding one entry per CDR3 protein. This table has 490,000 or so distinct CDR3 sequences, 10% to 12% appearing once. Points from the study as a whole: Summed frequency of shared TCR beta families picked out CMV carriers who also had the relevant HLA. HLA-C-restricted CMV-specific TCR beta clonotypes prevailed in the ex vivo response.

The sequence came from a human donor in good health (CMV status not recorded). Some clones in this sample may be carry-over from other donors' samples. The sequenced sample consisted of PBMCs. The chain couples TRBV7-3 to TRBJ2-2; perhaps TRBD2 as D (6 bases). The CDR3 sequence: CASSPTEGGGTGELFF. In nucleotides, the CDR3 is TGTGCCAGCAGCCCTACGGAGGGAGGCGGCACCGGGGAGCTGTTTTTT. The variable domain in full, with the rest retrieved from reference TRBV7-3 and TRBJ2-2, is GAGVSQTPSNKVTEKGKYVELRCDPISGHTALYWYRQSLGQGPEFLIYFQGTGAADDSGLPNDRFFAVRPEGSVSTLKIQRTERGDSAVYLCASSPTEGGGTGELFFGEGSRLTVL.